This TCR beta chain was documented in a study of blood T cell repertoires in COVID-19. Overall study: Acute and convalescent COVID-19 samples came from the United States, Italy and Spain.

The data were produced by immunoSEQ multiplex PCR, yet TCRdb's version contains in-frame clones alone and is incomplete. The data hold fewer than 250,000 clones, with 70% to 90% observed a single time. This CDR3 contains 15 residues. The V and J ends lost 5 bases and 1 base, in that order; junction bases with no gene match: 7. Per germline, CDR1 SEHNR and CDR2 FQNEAQ (reference sequence). The specimen was peripheral blood. The genes are TRBV7-9 and TRBJ2-7; TRBD2 matches 8 bases. The sequence came from a man younger than 45 with COVID-19, enrolled during active disease. CDR3 in DNA: TGTGCCAGCAGCACTAGCGGATCGGGGTCCTACGAGCAGTACTTC. Encoded protein: CASSTSGSGSYEQYF. Full variable domain (missing parts from reference TRBV7-9 and TRBJ2-7): DTGVSQNPRHKITKRGQNVTFRCDPISEHNRLYWYRQTLGQGPEFLTYFQNEAQLEKSRLLSDRFSAERPKGSFSTLEIQRTEQGDSAMYLCASSTSGSGSYEQYFGPGTRLTVT.